This T cell receptor beta chain originates from a study of T cell responses to AZD1222 COVID-19 vaccine. Points from the study as a whole: Sampling captured repertoires only after the peak T cell response. The study identified only five to seven AZD1222 recipients as seropositive at baseline. Breadth and depth of Spike-specific TCRs rose after two AZD1222 doses.

Only in-frame clones appear in the TCRdb table, and some are missing; sequencing was by immunoSEQ multiplex PCR. In the table there are nearly 200,000 clones, approximately 95% of which are singletons. V shed 4 bases, J shed 0 bases, and the junction held 5 bases outside the gene matches. The CDR3 covers 16 residues. Germline loops: CDR1 PRHDT, CDR2 FYEKMQ (reference sequence). As concerns this clone: The antigen remains unidentified.

The starting material was peripheral blood, obtained 28 days after the second AZD1222 dose. The clonotype originates from an adult who received the AZD1222 COVID-19 vaccine. The rearrangement links TRBV13 to TRBJ2-1; 8 positions match TRBD1. This chain's CDR3 is CASSWTGYSSYNEQFF. As DNA, the CDR3 is TGTGCCAGCAGCTGGACAGGGTATAGCTCCTACAATGAGCAGTTCTTC.